The clone carrying this TCR beta chain appeared many times. Trimming removed 4 bases at V and 2 bases at J, with 13 bases between. Looked up from germline, CDR1 is LGHNA and CDR2 is YNFKEQ. The CDR3 is 15 residues long. Per the study methods: The assay estimated nucleated cells by amplifying reference gene primers. Method: immunoSEQ multiplex PCR; TCRdb's copy keeps in-frame clones and lacks some. Clonal size and the V and J genes are those of that table, whereas D and trimming came from the DNA. The sample yields 130,000 or so clones, around three quarters seen once. The data originate from a study of blood T cell repertoires in COVID-19. Study-wide background: The United States, Italy and Spain supplied acute and convalescent COVID-19 samples. PBMCs, B-cell-depleted T cells, or T cells were the source of the cDNA or gDNA that made up the material.

V and J are TRBV4-2 and TRBJ2-3, with D tentatively TRBD1 (6 bases). This sequence originates from a human donor in a cohort sampled during active COVID-19. Sequenced material: peripheral blood. CDR3 residues: CASSPQGRPTDTQYF. In DNA form, the CDR3 reads TGTGCCAGCAGCCCCCAGGGGCGACCCACAGATACGCAGTATTTT.